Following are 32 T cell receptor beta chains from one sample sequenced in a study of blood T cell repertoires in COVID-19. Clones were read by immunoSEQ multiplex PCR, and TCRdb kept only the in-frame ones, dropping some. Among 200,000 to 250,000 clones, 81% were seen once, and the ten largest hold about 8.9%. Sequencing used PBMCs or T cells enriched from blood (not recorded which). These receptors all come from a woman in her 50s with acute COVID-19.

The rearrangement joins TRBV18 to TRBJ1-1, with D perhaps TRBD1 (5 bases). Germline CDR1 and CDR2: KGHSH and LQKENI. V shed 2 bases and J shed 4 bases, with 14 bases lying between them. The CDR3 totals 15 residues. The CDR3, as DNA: TGTGCCAGCTCACCAGTGGGGGGTCTCAGCACTGAAGCTTTCTTT. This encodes CASSPVGGLSTEAFF.

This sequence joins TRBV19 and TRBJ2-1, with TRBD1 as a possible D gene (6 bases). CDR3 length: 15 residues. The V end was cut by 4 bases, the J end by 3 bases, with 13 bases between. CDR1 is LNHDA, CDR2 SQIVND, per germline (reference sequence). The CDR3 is CASSKPGVSYNEQFF. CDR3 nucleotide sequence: TGTGCCAGTAGTAAACCAGGGGTAAGCTACAATGAGCAGTTCTTC. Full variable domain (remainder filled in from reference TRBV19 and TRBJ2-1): DGGITQSPKYLFRKEGQNVTLSCEQNLNHDAMYWYRQDPGQGLRLIYYSQIVNDFQKGDIAEGYSVSREKKESFPLTVTSAQKNPTAFYLCASSKPGVSYNEQFFGPGTRLTVL.

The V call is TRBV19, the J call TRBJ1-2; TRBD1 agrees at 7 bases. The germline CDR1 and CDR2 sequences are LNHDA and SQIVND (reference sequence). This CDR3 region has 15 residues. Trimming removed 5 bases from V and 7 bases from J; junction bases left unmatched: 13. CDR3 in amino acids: CASSSQGQLGGGYTF. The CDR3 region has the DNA TGTGCCAGTAGTTCACAGGGACAGCTGGGAGGTGGCTACACCTTC.

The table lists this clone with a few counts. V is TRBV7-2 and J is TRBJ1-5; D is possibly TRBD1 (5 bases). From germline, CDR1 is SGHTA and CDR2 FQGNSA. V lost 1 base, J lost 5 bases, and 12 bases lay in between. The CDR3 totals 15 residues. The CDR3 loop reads CASSLGFSGDQPQHF. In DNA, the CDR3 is TGTGCCAGCAGCTTAGGTTTTTCGGGGGATCAGCCCCAGCATTTT.

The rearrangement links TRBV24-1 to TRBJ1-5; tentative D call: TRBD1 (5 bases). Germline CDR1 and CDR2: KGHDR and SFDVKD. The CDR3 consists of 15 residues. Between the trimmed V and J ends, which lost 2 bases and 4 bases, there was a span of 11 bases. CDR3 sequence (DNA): TGTGCCACCAGTGATTCGGGGGAAGGGAATCAGCCCCAGCATTTT. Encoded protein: CATSDSGEGNQPQHF.

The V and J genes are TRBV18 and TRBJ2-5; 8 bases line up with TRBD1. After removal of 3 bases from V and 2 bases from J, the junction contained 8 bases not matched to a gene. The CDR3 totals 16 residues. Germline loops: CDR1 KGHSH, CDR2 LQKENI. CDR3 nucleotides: TGTGCCAGCTCACCCAGGACAGGGTTTGAACAAGAGACCCAGTACTTC. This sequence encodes CASSPRTGFEQETQYF.

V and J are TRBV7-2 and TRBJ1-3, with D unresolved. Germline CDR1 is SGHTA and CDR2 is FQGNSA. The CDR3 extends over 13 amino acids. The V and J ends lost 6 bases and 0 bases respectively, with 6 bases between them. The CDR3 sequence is CASRRSSGNTIYF. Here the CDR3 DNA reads TGTGCCAGCAGGCGGAGCTCTGGAAACACCATATATTTT.

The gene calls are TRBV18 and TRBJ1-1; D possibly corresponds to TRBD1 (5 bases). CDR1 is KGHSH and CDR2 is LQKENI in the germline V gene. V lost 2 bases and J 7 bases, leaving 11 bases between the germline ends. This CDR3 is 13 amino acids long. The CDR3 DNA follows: TGTGCCAGCTCACCAACCAGCACAGGTGAAGCTTTCTTT. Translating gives CASSPTSTGEAFF.

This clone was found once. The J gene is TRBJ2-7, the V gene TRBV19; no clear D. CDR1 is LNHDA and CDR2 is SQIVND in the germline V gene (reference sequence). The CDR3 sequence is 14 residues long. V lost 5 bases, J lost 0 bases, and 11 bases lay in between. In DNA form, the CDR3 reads TGTGCCAGTAGTGAAAGATCTAGCTCCTACGAGCAGTACTTC. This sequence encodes CASSERSSSYEQYF.

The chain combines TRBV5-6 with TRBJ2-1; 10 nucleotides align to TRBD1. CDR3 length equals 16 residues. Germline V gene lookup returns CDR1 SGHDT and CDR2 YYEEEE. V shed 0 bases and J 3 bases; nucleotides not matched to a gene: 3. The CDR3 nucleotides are TGTGCCAGCAGCTTGGTGGGGACAGGGGTCTACAATGAGCAGTTCTTC. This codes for CASSLVGTGVYNEQFF.

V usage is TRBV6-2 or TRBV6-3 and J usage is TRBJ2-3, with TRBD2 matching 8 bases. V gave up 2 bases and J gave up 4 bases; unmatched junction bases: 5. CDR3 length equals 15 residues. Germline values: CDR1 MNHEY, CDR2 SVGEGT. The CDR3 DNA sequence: TGTGCCAGCAGTTACAAGCGGGAGTTCCCAGATACGCAGTATTTT. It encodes CASSYKREFPDTQYF.

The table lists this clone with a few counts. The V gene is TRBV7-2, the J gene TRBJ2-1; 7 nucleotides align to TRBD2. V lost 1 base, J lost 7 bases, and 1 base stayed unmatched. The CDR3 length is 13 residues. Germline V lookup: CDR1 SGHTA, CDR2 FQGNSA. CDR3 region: CASSLGTSNEQFF. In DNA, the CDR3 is TGTGCCAGCAGCTTAGGGACTAGTAATGAGCAGTTCTTC.

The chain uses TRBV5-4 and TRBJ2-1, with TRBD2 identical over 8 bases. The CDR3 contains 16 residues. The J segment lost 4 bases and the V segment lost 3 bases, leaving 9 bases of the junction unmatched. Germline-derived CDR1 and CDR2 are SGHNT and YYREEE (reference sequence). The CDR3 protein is CASSSGTSGGYNEQFF. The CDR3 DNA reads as TGTGCCAGCAGCTCCGGAACTAGCGGAGGTTACAATGAGCAGTTCTTC.

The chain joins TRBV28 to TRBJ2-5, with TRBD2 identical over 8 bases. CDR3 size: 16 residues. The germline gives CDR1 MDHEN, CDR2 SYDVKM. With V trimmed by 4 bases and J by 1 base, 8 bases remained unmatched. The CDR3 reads CASSSAGGGFQETQYF. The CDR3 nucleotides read TGTGCCAGCAGTTCTGCTGGCGGGGGGTTCCAAGAGACCCAGTACTTC.

For the CDR3, the DNA is TGTGCCGGTTCTACCGGGACTTATTTTCAGCCCCAGCATTTT. Protein sequence: CAGSTGTYFQPQHF. The chain combines TRBV21-1 with TRBJ1-5. TRBV21-1 is termed a pseudogene. There are 14 residues in the CDR3.

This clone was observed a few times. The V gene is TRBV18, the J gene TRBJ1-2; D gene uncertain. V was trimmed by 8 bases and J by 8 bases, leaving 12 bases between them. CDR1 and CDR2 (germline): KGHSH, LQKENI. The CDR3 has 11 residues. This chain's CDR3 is CASEIAGGYTF. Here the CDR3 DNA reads TGTGCCAGCGAAATTGCGGGGGGCTACACCTTC.

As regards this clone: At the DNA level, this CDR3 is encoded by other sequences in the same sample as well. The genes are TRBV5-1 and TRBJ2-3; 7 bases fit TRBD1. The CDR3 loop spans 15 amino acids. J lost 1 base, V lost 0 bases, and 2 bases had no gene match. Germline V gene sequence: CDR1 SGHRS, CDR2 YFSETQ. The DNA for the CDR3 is TGCGCCAGCAGCTTGGGGCAGGGGGGCACAGATACGCAGTATTTT. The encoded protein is CASSLGQGGTDTQYF.

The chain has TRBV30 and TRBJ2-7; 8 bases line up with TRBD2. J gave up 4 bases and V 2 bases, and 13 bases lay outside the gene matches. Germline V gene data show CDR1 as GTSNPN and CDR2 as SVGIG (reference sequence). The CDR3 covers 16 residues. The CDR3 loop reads CAWSSPTGLARYEQYF. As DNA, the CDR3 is TGTGCCTGGAGTTCCCCAACCGGACTAGCTCGGTACGAGCAGTACTTC. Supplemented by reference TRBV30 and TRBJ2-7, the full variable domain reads SQTIHQWPATLVQPVGSPLSLECTVEGTSNPNLYWYRQAAGRGLQLLFYSVGIGQISSEVPQNLSASRPQDRQFILSSKKLLLSDSGFYLCAWSSPTGLARYEQYFGPGTRLTVT.

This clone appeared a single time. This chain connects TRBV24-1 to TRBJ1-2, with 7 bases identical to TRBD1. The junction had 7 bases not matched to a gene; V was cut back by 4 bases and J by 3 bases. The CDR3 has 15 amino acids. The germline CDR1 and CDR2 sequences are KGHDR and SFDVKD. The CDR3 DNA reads TGTGCCACCAGTGAGGCAGGAGACAGGGACTATGGCTACACCTTC. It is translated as CATSEAGDRDYGYTF.

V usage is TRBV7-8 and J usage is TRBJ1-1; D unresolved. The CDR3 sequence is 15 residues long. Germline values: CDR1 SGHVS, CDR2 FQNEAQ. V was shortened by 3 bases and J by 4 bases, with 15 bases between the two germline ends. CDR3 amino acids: CASSLQALRGTEAFF. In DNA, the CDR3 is TGTGCCAGCAGCTTGCAAGCCCTCCGGGGCACTGAAGCTTTCTTT. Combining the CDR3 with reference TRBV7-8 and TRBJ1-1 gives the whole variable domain GAGVSQSPRYKVAKRGQDVALRCDPISGHVSLFWYQQALGQGPEFLTYFQNEAQLDKSGLPSDRFFAERPEGSVSTLKIQRTQQEDSAVYLCASSLQALRGTEAFFGQGTRLTVV.

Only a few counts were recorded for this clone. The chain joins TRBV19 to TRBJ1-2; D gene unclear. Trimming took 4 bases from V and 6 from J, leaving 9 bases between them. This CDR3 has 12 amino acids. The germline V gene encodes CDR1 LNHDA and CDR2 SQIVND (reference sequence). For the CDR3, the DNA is TGTGCCAGTAGTAACCGACGGGATGGCTACACCTTC. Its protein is CASSNRRDGYTF. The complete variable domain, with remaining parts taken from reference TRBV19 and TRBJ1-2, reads DGGITQSPKYLFRKEGQNVTLSCEQNLNHDAMYWYRQDPGQGLRLIYYSQIVNDFQKGDIAEGYSVSREKKESFPLTVTSAQKNPTAFYLCASSNRRDGYTFGSGTRLTVV.

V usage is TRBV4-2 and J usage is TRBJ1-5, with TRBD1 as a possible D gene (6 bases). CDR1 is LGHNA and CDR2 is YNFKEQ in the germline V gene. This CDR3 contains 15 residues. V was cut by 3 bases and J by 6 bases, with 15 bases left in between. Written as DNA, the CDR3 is TGTGCCAGCAGCCATGCGGCGGGGGCAGGTCAGCCCCAGCATTTT. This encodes CASSHAAGAGQPQHF.

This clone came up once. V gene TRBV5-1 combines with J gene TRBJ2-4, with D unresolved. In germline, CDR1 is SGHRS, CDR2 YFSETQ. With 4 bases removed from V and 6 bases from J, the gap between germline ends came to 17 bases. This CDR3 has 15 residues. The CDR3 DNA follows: TGCGCCAGCAGCCCAGACTCAAACGACGGAAACATTCAGTACTTC. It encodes CASSPDSNDGNIQYF.

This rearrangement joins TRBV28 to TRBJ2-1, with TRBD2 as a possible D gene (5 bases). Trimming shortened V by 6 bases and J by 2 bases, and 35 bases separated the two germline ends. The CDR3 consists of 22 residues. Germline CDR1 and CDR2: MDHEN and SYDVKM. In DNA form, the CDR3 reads TGTGCCAGCAGCCCTCCCGCCGTTTCACCCCGATTAGCGATAGATACCTACAATGAGCAGTTCTTC. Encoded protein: CASSPPAVSPRLAIDTYNEQFF.

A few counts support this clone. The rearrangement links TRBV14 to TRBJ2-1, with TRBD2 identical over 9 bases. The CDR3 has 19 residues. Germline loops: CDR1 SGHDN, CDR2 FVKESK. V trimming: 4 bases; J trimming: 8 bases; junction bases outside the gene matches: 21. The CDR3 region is CASSRFLGASGAPGDEQFF. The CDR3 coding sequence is TGTGCCAGCAGCCGGTTTCTGGGGGCTAGCGGGGCTCCGGGGGATGAGCAGTTCTTC.

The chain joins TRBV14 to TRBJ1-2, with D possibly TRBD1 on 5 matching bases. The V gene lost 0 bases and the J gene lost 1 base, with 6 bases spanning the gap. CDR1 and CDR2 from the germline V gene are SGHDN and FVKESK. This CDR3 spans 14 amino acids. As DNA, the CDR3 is TGTGCCAGCAGCCAAGATCAGGGTAACTATGGCTACACCTTC. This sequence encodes CASSQDQGNYGYTF.

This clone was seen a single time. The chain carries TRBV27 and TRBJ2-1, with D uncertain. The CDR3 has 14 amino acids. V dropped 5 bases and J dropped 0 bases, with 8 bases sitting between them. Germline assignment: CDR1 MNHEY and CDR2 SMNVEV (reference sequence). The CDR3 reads CASSRVSSYNEQFF. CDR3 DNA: TGTGCCAGCAGTCGGGTGAGCTCCTACAATGAGCAGTTCTTC.

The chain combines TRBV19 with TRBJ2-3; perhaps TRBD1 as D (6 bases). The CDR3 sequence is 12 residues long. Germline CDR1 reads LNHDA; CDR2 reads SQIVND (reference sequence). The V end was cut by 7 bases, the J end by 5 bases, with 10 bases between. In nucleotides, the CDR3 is TGTGCCAGTAAGGACAGTCTAGATACGCAGTATTTT. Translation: CASKDSLDTQYF.

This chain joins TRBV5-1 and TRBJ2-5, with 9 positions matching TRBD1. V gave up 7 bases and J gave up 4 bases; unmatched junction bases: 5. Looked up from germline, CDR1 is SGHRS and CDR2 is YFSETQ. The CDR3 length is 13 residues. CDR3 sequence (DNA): TGCGCCAGCGGCCCACAGGGGGCAGAGACCCAGTACTTC. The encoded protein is CASGPQGAETQYF.

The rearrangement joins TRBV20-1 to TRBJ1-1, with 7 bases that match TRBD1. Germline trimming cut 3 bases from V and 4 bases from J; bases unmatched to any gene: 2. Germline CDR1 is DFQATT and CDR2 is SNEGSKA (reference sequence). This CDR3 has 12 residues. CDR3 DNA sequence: TGCAGTGCTAGTCGACAGGGCACTGAAGCTTTCTTT. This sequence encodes CSASRQGTEAFF.

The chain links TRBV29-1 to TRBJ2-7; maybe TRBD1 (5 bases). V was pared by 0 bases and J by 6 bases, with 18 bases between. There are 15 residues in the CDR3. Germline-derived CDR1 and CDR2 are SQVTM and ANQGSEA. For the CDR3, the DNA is TGCAGCGTTGAAGACCAGCGTAGGGGTTGGGGCGAGCAGTACTTC. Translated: CSVEDQRRGWGEQYF.

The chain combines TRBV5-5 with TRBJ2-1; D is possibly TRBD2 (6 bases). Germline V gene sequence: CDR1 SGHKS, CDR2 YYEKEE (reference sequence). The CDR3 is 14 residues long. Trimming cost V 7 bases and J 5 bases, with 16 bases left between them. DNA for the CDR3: TGTGCCAGCCGGGCGGGGAAAGTAAACAATGAGCAGTTCTTC. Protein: CASRAGKVNNEQFF.